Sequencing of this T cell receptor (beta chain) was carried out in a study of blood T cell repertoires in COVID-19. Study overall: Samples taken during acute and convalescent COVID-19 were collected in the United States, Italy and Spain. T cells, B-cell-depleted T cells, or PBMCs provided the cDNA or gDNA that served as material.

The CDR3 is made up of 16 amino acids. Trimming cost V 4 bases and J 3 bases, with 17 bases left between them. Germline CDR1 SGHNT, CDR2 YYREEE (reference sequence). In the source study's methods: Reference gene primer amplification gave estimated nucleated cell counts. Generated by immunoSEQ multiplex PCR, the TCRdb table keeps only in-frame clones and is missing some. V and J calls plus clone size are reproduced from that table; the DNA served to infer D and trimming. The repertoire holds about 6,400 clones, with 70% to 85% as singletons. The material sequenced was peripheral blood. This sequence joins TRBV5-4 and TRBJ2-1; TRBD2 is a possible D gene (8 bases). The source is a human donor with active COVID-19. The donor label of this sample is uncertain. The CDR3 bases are TGTGCCAGCAGCCCGGGGGGGGACAGAAACTACAATGAGCAGTTCTTC. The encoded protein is CASSPGGDRNYNEQFF.